This T cell receptor beta chain emerged from a study of blood T cell repertoires in COVID-19. Overall study: The United States, Italy and Spain were the sources of the acute and convalescent COVID-19 samples.

The repertoire was sequenced with immunoSEQ multiplex PCR; TCRdb's copy has only in-frame clones and lacks some. The profile shows approximately 180,000 clones, about 90% of them singletons. The V and J ends lost 4 bases and 10 bases respectively, with 15 bases between them. There are 14 residues in the CDR3. CDR1 is SGHRS and CDR2 is YFSETQ in the germline V gene. The chain links TRBV5-1 to TRBJ1-6; D not resolved. The material sequenced was peripheral blood. The receptor was derived from a man aged 35-49 years with active or convalescent COVID-19. CDR3 DNA sequence: TGCGCCAGCAGCATACACAGTACCGAATCACCCCTCCACTTT. Translation gives CASSIHSTESPLHF. The full variable domain, in which reference TRBV5-1 and TRBJ1-6 provide the parts outside the CDR3, is KAGVTQTPRYLIKTRGQQVTLSCSPISGHRSVSWYQQTPGQGLQFLFEYFSETQRNKGNFPGRFSGRQFSNSRSEMNVSTLELGDSALYLCASSIHSTESPLHFGNGTRLTVT.